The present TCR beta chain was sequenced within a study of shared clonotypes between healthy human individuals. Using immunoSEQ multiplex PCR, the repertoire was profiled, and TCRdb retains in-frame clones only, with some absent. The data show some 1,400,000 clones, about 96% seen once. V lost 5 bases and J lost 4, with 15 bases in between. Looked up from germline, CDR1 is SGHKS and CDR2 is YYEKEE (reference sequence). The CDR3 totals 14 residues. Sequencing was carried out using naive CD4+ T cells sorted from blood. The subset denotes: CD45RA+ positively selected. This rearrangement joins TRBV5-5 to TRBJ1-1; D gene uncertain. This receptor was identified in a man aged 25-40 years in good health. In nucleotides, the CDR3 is TGTGCCAGCAGAGAATCTCCCCGTGGCACTGAAGCTTTCTTT. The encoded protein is CASRESPRGTEAFF.